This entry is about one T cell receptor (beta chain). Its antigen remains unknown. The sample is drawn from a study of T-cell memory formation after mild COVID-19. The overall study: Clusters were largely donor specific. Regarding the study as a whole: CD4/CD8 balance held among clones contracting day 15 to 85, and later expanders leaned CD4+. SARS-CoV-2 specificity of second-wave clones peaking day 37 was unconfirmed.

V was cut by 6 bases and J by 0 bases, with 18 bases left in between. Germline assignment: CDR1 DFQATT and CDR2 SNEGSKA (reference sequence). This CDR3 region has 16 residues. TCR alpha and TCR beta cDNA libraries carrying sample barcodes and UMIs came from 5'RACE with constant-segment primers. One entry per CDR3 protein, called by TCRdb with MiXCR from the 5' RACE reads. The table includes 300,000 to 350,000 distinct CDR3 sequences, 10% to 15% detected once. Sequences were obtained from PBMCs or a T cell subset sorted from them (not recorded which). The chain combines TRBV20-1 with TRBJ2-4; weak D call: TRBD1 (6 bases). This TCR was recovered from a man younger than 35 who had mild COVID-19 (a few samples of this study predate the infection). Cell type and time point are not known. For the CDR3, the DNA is TGCAGTGCCAGATGGGGACACGAAATAGCCAAAAACATTCAGTACTTC. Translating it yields CSARWGHEIAKNIQYF.